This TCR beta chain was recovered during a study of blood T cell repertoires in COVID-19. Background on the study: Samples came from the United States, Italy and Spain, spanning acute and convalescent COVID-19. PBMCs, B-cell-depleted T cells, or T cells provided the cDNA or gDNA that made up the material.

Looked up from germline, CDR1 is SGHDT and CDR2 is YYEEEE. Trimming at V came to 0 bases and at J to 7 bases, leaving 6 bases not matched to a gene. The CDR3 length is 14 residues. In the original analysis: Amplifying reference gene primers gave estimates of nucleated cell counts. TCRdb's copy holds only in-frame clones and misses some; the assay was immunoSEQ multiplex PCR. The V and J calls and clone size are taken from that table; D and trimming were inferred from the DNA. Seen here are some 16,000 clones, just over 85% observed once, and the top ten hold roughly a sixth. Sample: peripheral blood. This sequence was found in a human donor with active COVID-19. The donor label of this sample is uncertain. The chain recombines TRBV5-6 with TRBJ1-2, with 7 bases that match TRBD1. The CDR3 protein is CASSLEGAVFGYTF. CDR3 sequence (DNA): TGTGCCAGCAGCTTGGAGGGGGCTGTGTTTGGCTACACCTTC. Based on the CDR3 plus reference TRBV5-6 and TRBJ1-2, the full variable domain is DAGVTQSPTHLIKTRGQQVTLRCSPKSGHDTVSWYQQALGQGPQFIFQYYEEEERQRGNFPDRFSGHQFPNYSSELNVNALLLGDSALYLCASSLEGAVFGYTFGSGTRLTVV.